A single sample gave rise to the 32 T cell receptor beta chains below, sequenced in a study of a mutant IDH1 vaccine in newly diagnosed glioma (dated by TCRdb to the early 2020s). This specimen's time point label, per the study, means: week 5, during vaccination. Each vaccine dose, consisting of 300 ug of a 20-mer mutant IDH1 peptide in Montanide, was administered subcutaneously with topical imiquimod. These receptors' targets are unknown. Library preparation used the immunoSEQ multiplex PCR assay. TCRdb re-hosts the immuneACCESS table, in-frame sequences only. Its copies lack some clones; in the studies checked, an unresolved V gene accounts for under half of them, and the cause for the rest is not known. For this sample there are approximately 57,000 clones; roughly 82% appear just once. 2.5% to 3.5% of the sample is taken by the ten largest. The sequencing here drew on PBMCs, taken from a glioma patient whose treatment included an IDH1 peptide vaccine. The receptors come from a young woman with glioma. Some clones in this sample may be carry-over from other donors' samples.

The genes are TRBV2 and TRBJ1-6, with D perhaps matching TRBD1 (5 bases). V lost 6 bases to trimming and J lost 5 bases, with 11 bases between them. Germline loops: CDR1 SNHLY, CDR2 FYNNEI. CDR3 length equals 14 residues. For the CDR3, the DNA is TGTGCCAGCAGCGAGGCAGGGAATAATTCACCCCTCCACTTT. This gives the protein CASSEAGNNSPLHF.

CDR3 sequence (DNA): TGTGCCAGCTCACCACCAACAGTTAACACTGAAGCTTTCTTT. It is translated as CASSPPTVNTEAFF. V and J are TRBV18 and TRBJ1-1; D remains unclear. This CDR3 has 14 amino acids. V shed 0 bases and J shed 2 bases, with 7 bases lying between them. Germline CDR1 reads KGHSH; CDR2 reads LQKENI.

The chain links TRBV6-5 to TRBJ2-1; D tentatively reads TRBD1 or TRBD2 (5 bases each). The CDR3 loop spans 15 amino acids. The V gene lost 3 bases and the J gene lost 10 bases, with 19 bases spanning the gap. The germline gives CDR1 MNHEY, CDR2 SVGAGI. The CDR3 here is CASSYQALGVGEQFF. The CDR3 DNA reads as TGTGCCAGCAGTTATCAGGCCCTGGGGGTCGGCGAGCAGTTCTTC.

This chain links TRBV25-1 with TRBJ2-7; 9 nucleotides line up with TRBD2. V lost 4 bases and J lost 2; bases outside the gene matches: 6. CDR3 length: 15 amino acids. CDR1 is MGHDK and CDR2 is SYGVNS in the germline V gene. CDR3 coding DNA: TGTGCCAGCAGTGTCTCCGCGGGAGGGCCCTACGAGCAGTACTTC. Its protein product is CASSVSAGGPYEQYF.

The CDR3 DNA reads TGCGCCAGCAGCACCGGGACAGGGGGCGCATACCGAGAGACCCAGTACTTC. Amino acid sequence: CASSTGTGGAYRETQYF. The chain is built from TRBV5-1 and TRBJ2-5; 12 bases align to TRBD1. Germline CDR1 is SGHRS and CDR2 is YFSETQ. Trimming removed 4 bases from V and 4 bases from J; junction bases left unmatched: 11. This CDR3 comprises 17 residues. The entire variable domain, with the rest obtained from reference TRBV5-1 and TRBJ2-5, is as follows: KAGVTQTPRYLIKTRGQQVTLSCSPISGHRSVSWYQQTPGQGLQFLFEYFSETQRNKGNFPGRFSGRQFSNSRSEMNVSTLELGDSALYLCASSTGTGGAYRETQYFGPGTRLLVL.

The chain uses TRBV9 and TRBJ1-2; 9 bases are a match to TRBD1. Losses at the gene ends were 4 bases for V and 0 bases for J; bases not matched to a gene: 4. CDR3 length: 15 residues. Germline CDR1 and CDR2: SGDLS and YYNGEE. CDR3 coding DNA: TGTGCCAGCAGCTCCCGACAGGGGGCTAACTATGGCTACACCTTC. The encoded protein is CASSSRQGANYGYTF.

This clone was seen a few times. The V and J genes are TRBV5-1 and TRBJ1-2, with D possibly matching TRBD1 (6 bases). Germline lookup yields CDR1 SGHRS and CDR2 YFSETQ. The ends were cut back, 1 base at V and 6 bases at J, with 10 bases in the middle. The CDR3 contains 13 residues. CDR3 DNA: TGCGCCAGCAGCTTGTGGGGGGCGGATGGCTACACCTTC. It translates to CASSLWGADGYTF.

This clone was counted a few times. The chain joins TRBV10-1 to TRBJ1-1; D is unresolved. The V end was cut by 1 base, the J end by 8 bases, with 11 bases between. CDR3 length: 13 amino acids. Germline V CDR1 and CDR2: WNHNN, SYGVQD (reference sequence). CDR3 in DNA: TGCGCCAGCAGTGAGTACGGGGATGTGGAAGCTTTCTTT. This codes for CASSEYGDVEAFF.

This clone was observed once. This chain links TRBV5-1 with TRBJ2-7; D is possibly TRBD1 (6 bases). The CDR3 runs to 14 residues. V shed 4 bases and J shed 2 bases, with 13 bases lying between them. Germline assignment: CDR1 SGHRS and CDR2 YFSETQ. In DNA, the CDR3 is TGCGCCAGCAGCGGTCGGGACACAACCTACGAGCAGTACTTC. Its protein is CASSGRDTTYEQYF.

V is TRBV6-1 and J is TRBJ2-2, with a possible D match to TRBD2 (6 bases). The CDR3 is made up of 14 amino acids. Per the germline V gene, CDR1 is MNHNS and CDR2 is SASEGT. V was pared by 2 bases and J by 7 bases, with 11 bases between. In nucleotides, the CDR3 is TGTGCCAGCAGTGAATACTGGGGGGACGGGGAGCTGTTTTTT. Protein: CASSEYWGDGELFF.

The chain uses TRBV7-2 and TRBJ2-2; 8 nucleotides match TRBD2. The germline CDR1 and CDR2 sequences are SGHTA and FQGNSA. There are 16 residues in the CDR3. The J segment lost 4 bases and the V segment lost 0 bases, leaving 4 bases of the junction unmatched. CDR3: CASSLASSGTTGELFF. The CDR3 nucleotides are TGTGCCAGCAGCTTAGCTAGTAGCGGGACCACCGGGGAGCTGTTTTTT.

The chain couples TRBV27 to TRBJ1-2, with D perhaps TRBD1 (5 bases). Per germline, CDR1 MNHEY and CDR2 SMNVEV (reference sequence). This CDR3 region has 18 residues. V lost 1 base to trimming and J lost 4 bases, with 22 bases between them. The CDR3 region has the DNA TGTGCCAGCAGTTTATTGGGGACGGACTTGCGCCTGGGCTATGGCTACACCTTC. Translation: CASSLLGTDLRLGYGYTF.

This chain connects TRBV4-3 to TRBJ1-1; D is uncertain. CDR3 length: 14 amino acids. V lost 0 bases to trimming and J lost 4 bases, with 9 bases between them. Germline assignment: CDR1 LGHNA and CDR2 YSLEER. The CDR3 region has the DNA TGCGCCAGCAGCCAAGAATGGAGGGCCACTGAAGCTTTCTTT. Its protein is CASSQEWRATEAFF.

CDR3 sequence: CASSLGTGYEQYF. The DNA of the CDR3 is TGTGCCAGCAGTTTGGGGACTGGCTACGAGCAGTACTTC. The J gene is TRBJ2-7, the V gene TRBV27; D possibly corresponds to TRBD2 (6 bases). V gave up 3 bases and J gave up 3 bases, with 9 bases separating them. The CDR3 is 13 amino acids. Germline lookup yields CDR1 MNHEY and CDR2 SMNVEV (reference sequence).

The chain combines TRBV15 with TRBJ1-1; D gene uncertain. The germline V gene encodes CDR1 LNHNV and CDR2 YYDKDF (reference sequence). The CDR3 length is 11 residues. Trimming pared 6 bases from V and 10 bases from J, leaving 12 bases between. This CDR3 is CATRDQRVAFF. In nucleotides, the CDR3 is TGTGCCACCAGAGATCAGAGGGTAGCTTTCTTT.

The sample holds a few counts of this clone. The V and J genes are TRBV18 and TRBJ1-1; D might be TRBD1 (6 bases). CDR3 size: 16 residues. Germline CDR1 and CDR2: KGHSH and LQKENI. Trimming took off 3 bases at V and 1 base at J, with 15 bases between the two ends. CDR3 amino acids: CASSPQRAGANTEAFF. DNA for the CDR3: TGTGCCAGCTCACCCCAGCGGGCAGGGGCGAACACTGAAGCTTTCTTT.

The chain links TRBV19 to TRBJ2-7; tentatively, D is TRBD2 (6 bases). The V and J ends lost 1 base and 4 bases respectively, with 11 bases between them. The CDR3 length is 14 residues. Germline V CDR1 and CDR2: LNHDA, SQIVND (reference sequence). The CDR3 sequence: CASSIAGLLYEQYF. CDR3 DNA: TGTGCCAGTAGTATAGCCGGACTACTGTACGAGCAGTACTTC.

This chain joins TRBV19 and TRBJ2-3; 7 nucleotides agree with TRBD2. The V gene's germline CDR1 is LNHDA and CDR2 SQIVND (reference sequence). J gave up 9 bases and V 8 bases, and 14 bases lay outside the gene matches. The CDR3 totals 14 residues. Here the CDR3 reads CASQSGEPGPTQYF. For the CDR3, the DNA is TGTGCCAGTCAGAGCGGGGAGCCCGGCCCCACGCAGTATTTT. The full variable domain, its missing parts supplied by reference TRBV19 and TRBJ2-3, is DGGITQSPKYLFRKEGQNVTLSCEQNLNHDAMYWYRQDPGQGLRLIYYSQIVNDFQKGDIAEGYSVSREKKESFPLTVTSAQKNPTAFYLCASQSGEPGPTQYFGPGTRLTVL.

V gene TRBV4-2 combines with J gene TRBJ2-1; 9 bases are shared with TRBD1. This CDR3 has 19 amino acids. After removal of 1 base from V and 3 bases from J, the junction contained 13 bases not matched to a gene. CDR1 is LGHNA, CDR2 YNFKEQ, per germline. The CDR3 DNA reads TGTGCCAGCAGCCAAGCTCGTCTTTCCGGGACAGGGAACTACAATGAGCAGTTCTTC. It yields the protein CASSQARLSGTGNYNEQFF.

A single count supports this clone. V gene TRBV18 combines with J gene TRBJ2-7; D may be TRBD1 (6 bases). Germline CDR1 reads KGHSH; CDR2 reads LQKENI. The CDR3 extends over 15 amino acids. Trimming shortened V by 0 bases and J by 4 bases, and 13 bases separated the two germline ends. The CDR3 region is CASSPPGVRGYEQYF. The CDR3, as DNA: TGTGCCAGCTCACCACCAGGCGTCAGGGGATACGAGCAGTACTTC.

The chain uses TRBV7-6 and TRBJ1-1, with D possibly being TRBD1 (5 bases). The V and J ends lost 4 bases and 8 bases respectively, with 11 bases between them. CDR3 length: 12 residues. Germline lookup yields CDR1 SGHVS and CDR2 FNYEAQ. DNA for the CDR3: TGTGCCAGCAGCTCCAATGGGGGGGAAGCTTTCTTT. It yields the protein CASSSNGGEAFF.

This chain links TRBV27 with TRBJ2-7, with D maybe TRBD1 (5 bases). The germline CDR1 and CDR2 sequences are MNHEY and SMNVEV (reference sequence). V was clipped by 5 bases and J by 7 bases, with 18 bases between them. CDR3 length equals 14 residues. CDR3 in amino acids: CASSLGQGSWEQYF. The DNA for the CDR3 is TGTGCCAGCAGTCTGGGGCAGGGCTCCTGGGAGCAGTACTTC.

This clone appeared a few times. The chain combines TRBV2 with TRBJ2-7; D ambiguous. The germline CDR1 and CDR2 sequences are SNHLY and FYNNEI. This CDR3 is 10 amino acids long. The germline V and J ends were trimmed by 7 bases and 4 bases, with 5 bases remaining between them. CDR3 sequence reads: CASTLYEQYF. The CDR3, as DNA: TGTGCCAGCACGTTGTACGAGCAGTACTTC.

V and J are TRBV11-2 and TRBJ1-3, with no clear D. The V end lost 5 bases, the J end lost 7 bases, and 18 bases lay between the germline ends. CDR1 SGHAT and CDR2 FQNNGV come from the germline V gene. This CDR3 region has 15 residues. CDR3 amino acids: CASSVDGKGPNTIYF. CDR3 DNA: TGTGCCAGCAGCGTGGACGGCAAAGGGCCTAACACCATATATTTT.

The rearrangement uses TRBV6-4 and TRBJ1-5; possibly TRBD1 for D (5 bases). From germline, CDR1 is MRHNA and CDR2 SNTAGT. This CDR3 has 14 residues. Between the trimmed V and J ends, which lost 8 bases and 1 base, there was a span of 12 bases. This CDR3 is CASSMEGSNQPQHF. The CDR3 coding sequence is TGTGCCAGCTCGATGGAGGGGAGCAATCAGCCCCAGCATTTT.

V is TRBV5-1 and J is TRBJ1-2, with D possibly TRBD1 on 6 matching bases. This CDR3 region has 14 residues. Germline V gene lookup returns CDR1 SGHRS and CDR2 YFSETQ. V lost 3 bases to trimming and J lost 7 bases, with 16 bases between them. CDR3 amino acids: CASSSGRGLGGYTF. As DNA, the CDR3 is TGCGCCAGCAGCTCGGGACGGGGGCTCGGTGGCTACACCTTC.

This clone was detected once. V is TRBV5-1 and J is TRBJ2-7, with 8 positions matching TRBD1. Germline loops: CDR1 SGHRS, CDR2 YFSETQ. This CDR3 is 13 amino acids long. J lost 3 bases, V lost 4 bases, and 3 bases had no gene match. The CDR3 spells CASSAGTGYEQYF. CDR3 in DNA: TGCGCCAGCAGCGCAGGGACAGGCTACGAGCAGTACTTC.

The chain's CDR3 is CASEGQLLTEAFF. As DNA, the CDR3 is TGTGCCAGTGAGGGGCAGCTTTTAACTGAAGCTTTCTTT. The rearrangement joins TRBV19 to TRBJ1-1; tentatively, D is TRBD1 (5 bases). Trimming shortened V by 8 bases and J by 5 bases, and 15 bases separated the two germline ends. Looked up from germline, CDR1 is LNHDA and CDR2 is SQIVND (reference sequence). This CDR3 spans 13 amino acids.

The chain couples TRBV14 to TRBJ2-5; D may be TRBD1 (7 bases). V gave up 4 bases and J gave up 2 bases, with 17 bases separating them. Germline values: CDR1 SGHDN, CDR2 FVKESK. The CDR3 covers 16 residues. The CDR3, as DNA: TGTGCCAGCAGCCTAGGGGGCTCGGGGGCTCAAGAGACCCAGTACTTC. This encodes CASSLGGSGAQETQYF.

V usage is TRBV9 and J usage is TRBJ1-4, with 9 nucleotides matching TRBD1. V shed 3 bases and J 0 bases; nucleotides not matched to a gene: 9. CDR1 and CDR2 (germline): SGDLS, YYNGEE. The CDR3 is 18 residues long. CDR3 coding DNA: TGTGCCAGCAGCGAGGGACAGGGCCAGCTTGCAACTAATGAAAAACTGTTTTTT. Translated: CASSEGQGQLATNEKLFF.

J is TRBJ2-2 and V is TRBV5-1; 11 bases are shared with TRBD2. There are 19 residues in the CDR3. With V trimmed by 4 bases and J by 0 bases, 11 bases remained unmatched. Germline V gene lookup returns CDR1 SGHRS and CDR2 YFSETQ. In DNA form, the CDR3 reads TGCGCCAGCAGCGTGGGACTAGCGGACCCCTTCGCGAACACCGGGGAGCTGTTTTTT. Its protein product is CASSVGLADPFANTGELFF.

Only a few counts were recorded for this clone. This rearrangement joins TRBV30 to TRBJ1-1; 7 bases align to TRBD1. Germline CDR1 is GTSNPN and CDR2 is SVGIG (reference sequence). There are 13 residues in the CDR3. The CDR3 DNA is TGTGCGGGACAGACAGGGAGGAGCACTGAAGCTTTCTTT. Its translation: CAGQTGRSTEAFF.